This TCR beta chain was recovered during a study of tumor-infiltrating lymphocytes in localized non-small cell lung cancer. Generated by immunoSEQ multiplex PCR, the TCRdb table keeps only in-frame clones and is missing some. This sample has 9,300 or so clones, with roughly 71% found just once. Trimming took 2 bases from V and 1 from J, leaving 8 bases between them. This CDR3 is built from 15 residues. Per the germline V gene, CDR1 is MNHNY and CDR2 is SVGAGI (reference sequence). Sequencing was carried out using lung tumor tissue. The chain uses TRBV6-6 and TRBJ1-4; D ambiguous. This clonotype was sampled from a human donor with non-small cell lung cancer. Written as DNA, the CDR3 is TGTGCCAGCAGTTACCCCCGAGGAACTAATGAAAAACTGTTTTTT. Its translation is CASSYPRGTNEKLFF.